The TCR beta chain under discussion was sequenced for a study of T cell responses to AZD1222 COVID-19 vaccine. Only in-frame clones appear in the TCRdb table, and some are missing; sequencing was by immunoSEQ multiplex PCR. There are 130,000 or so clones in the sample; about 90% occur only once, and about 5.3% lies in the top ten. The germline V gene encodes CDR1 SEHNR and CDR2 FQNEAQ (reference sequence). Trimming removed 5 bases from V and 0 bases from J; junction bases left unmatched: 9. The CDR3 is 16 amino acids. The sample here was peripheral blood, taken on day 0 of AZD1222 vaccination. J is TRBJ1-1 and V is TRBV7-9; TRBD1 matches at 7 bases. This clonotype originated in an adult in good health. CDR3 bases: TGTGCCAGCAGCCCCCAGGGGGGGGTCATGAACACTGAAGCTTTCTTT. This gives the protein CASSPQGGVMNTEAFF.